This TCR beta chain derives from a study of cytomegalovirus exposure and HLA in healthy donors. Study as a whole: Unique TCRs numbering some 93 million, obtained from HLA-typed donors, made up an early data release. Points from the study as a whole: Generally TCR sequences proved uncommon, though certain public TCRs appeared in numerous donors. The study recorded 160 or so TCR beta chains that were cytomegalovirus-associated. Specificity of three CMV-associated chains for CMV antigens was verified in vitro.

About this clone: What it recognizes is unknown.

The PCR had 60 Vbeta and 13 Jbeta primers. The data were produced by immunoSEQ multiplex PCR, yet TCRdb's version contains in-frame clones alone and is incomplete. The sample has 85,000 to 130,000 clones, over 70% seen once; the top ten hold roughly 2.8%. The CDR3 covers 16 residues. Germline CDR1 MNHEY, CDR2 SMNVEV (reference sequence). After removal of 2 bases from V and 8 bases from J, the junction contained 11 bases not matched to a gene. This sequence joins TRBV27 and TRBJ2-1; 8 bases agree with TRBD2. The TCR originated in a female donor in good health and CMV-seronegative. Specimen: PBMCs. CDR3 region: CASSLSAPLAGYEQFF. The CDR3 DNA reads TGTGCCAGCAGTTTAAGTGCCCCCTTAGCGGGATATGAGCAGTTCTTC.